This T cell receptor (beta chain) was documented in a study of cytomegalovirus exposure and HLA in healthy donors. Findings of the study overall: Rare TCR sequences predominated, though certain public TCRs were found in many donors. Accounts indicate the classifier identified cytomegalovirus status with strong specificity and sensitivity.

Repertoires were generated with immunoSEQ multiplex PCR, while TCRdb's copy carries only in-frame clones and drops some. The sample carries roughly 100,000 clones, roughly 94% recorded once. CDR1 is MNHNY, CDR2 SVGAGI, per germline (reference sequence). V lost 6 bases, J lost 4 bases, and 19 bases lay in between. This CDR3 is 16 amino acids long. This clone came up a few times. The antigen remains unidentified. The rearrangement uses TRBV6-6 and TRBJ1-3, with TRBD1 as a possible D gene (5 bases). Sequences were obtained from PBMCs. This TCR came from a woman aged 18-29 years in good health and CMV-seronegative. The CDR3 sequence is CASRANVGGWGNTIYF. CDR3 sequence (DNA): TGTGCCAGCAGGGCCAATGTTGGGGGGTGGGGAAACACCATATATTTT.